The subject of this entry is one TCR beta chain. This entry comes from a study of blood T cell repertoires in COVID-19. Study in general: COVID-19 samples collected from the United States, Italy and Spain covered acute and convalescent phases. PBMCs, B-cell-depleted T cells, or T cells were the source of the cDNA or gDNA that made up the material.

V shed 6 bases, J shed 5 bases, and the junction held 6 bases outside the gene matches. The CDR3 has 14 residues. Germline V CDR1 and CDR2: LNHDA, SQIVND (reference sequence). Original analysis: It was from reference gene primer amplification that nucleated cell counts were estimated. Profiled with immunoSEQ multiplex PCR; TCRdb holds only in-frame clones, not every one. The V and J calls and clone size were taken over from that table, and D and trimming were inferred from the DNA. The sample shows 100,000 or so clones, under 90% of them seen only once. The sequenced sample consisted of peripheral blood. This TCR derives from a human donor in a cohort sampled during active COVID-19. This chain links TRBV19 with TRBJ2-7, with 11 nucleotides matching TRBD2. CDR3 loop: CASSLLAGVDEQYF. CDR3 nucleotide sequence: TGTGCCAGTAGCCTACTAGCGGGAGTGGACGAGCAGTACTTC.